The clone carrying this TCR beta chain was picked up a small number of times. Its specificity is unknown. The sample originates from a study of T-cell memory formation after mild COVID-19. Study details: In these data, TCR clusters were largely donor specific.

Constant-segment-primed 5'RACE gave TCR alpha and TCR beta cDNA libraries with sample barcodes and UMIs. TCRdb used MiXCR to reprocess the 5' RACE reads, holding one entry per CDR3 protein. The sample records about 130,000 distinct CDR3 sequences, 20% to 25% being singletons. Germline V gene lookup returns CDR1 SEHNR and CDR2 FQNEAQ (reference sequence). The CDR3 sequence is 15 residues long. The J segment lost 3 bases and the V segment lost 6 bases, leaving 8 bases of the junction unmatched. Study-wide results and caveats: The pre-infection memory compartment contained some responding clones, suggesting cross-reactive memory joined. Balance between CD4 and CD8 was seen in clones contracting day 15 to 85, and a CD4+ lean was seen in later expanders.

J is TRBJ2-7 and V is TRBV7-9; TRBD2 matches 10 bases. The sample comprised PBMCs or a T cell subset sorted from them (not recorded which). The receptor was derived from an adult woman who had mild COVID-19 (a few samples of this study predate the infection). Cell type and time point are not known. The CDR3: CASSLATSGYYEQYF. CDR3 DNA: TGTGCCAGCAGTCTCGCGACTAGCGGGTACTACGAGCAGTACTTC.